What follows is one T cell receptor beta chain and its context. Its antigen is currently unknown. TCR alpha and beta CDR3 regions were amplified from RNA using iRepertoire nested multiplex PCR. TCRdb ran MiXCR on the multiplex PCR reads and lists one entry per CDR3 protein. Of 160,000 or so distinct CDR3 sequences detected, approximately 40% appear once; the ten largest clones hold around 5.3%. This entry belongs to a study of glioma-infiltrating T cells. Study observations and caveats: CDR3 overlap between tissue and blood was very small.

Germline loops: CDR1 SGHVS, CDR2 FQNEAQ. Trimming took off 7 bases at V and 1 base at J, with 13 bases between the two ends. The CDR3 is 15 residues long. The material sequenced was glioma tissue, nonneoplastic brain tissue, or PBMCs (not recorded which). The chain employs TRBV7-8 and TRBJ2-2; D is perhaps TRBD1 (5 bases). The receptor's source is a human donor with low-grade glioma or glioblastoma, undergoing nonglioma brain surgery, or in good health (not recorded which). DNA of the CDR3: TGTGCCAGCATGATGGCAGGGATGAACACCGGGGAGCTGTTTTTT. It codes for CASMMAGMNTGELFF.